The T cell receptor (beta chain) under discussion was sequenced for a study of shared clonotypes between healthy human individuals. Libraries were prepared by immunoSEQ multiplex PCR; TCRdb keeps only in-frame clonotypes and omits some of them. The profile covers about 1 million clones, with 65% to 75% appearing a single time and roughly 1.5% taken by the ten largest. V was trimmed by 7 bases and J by 0 bases, leaving 9 bases between them. The CDR3 loop spans 13 amino acids. Germline V gene sequence: CDR1 MNHEY, CDR2 SVGAGI. The receptor's source is a man between 18 and 29 years old in good health. V and J are TRBV6-5 and TRBJ1-1; a possible D gene is TRBD1 (5 bases). The sample was memory CD4+ T cells sorted from blood. Subset reported: CD45RA-negative fraction. The CDR3 nucleotides read TGTGCCAGCATCAAGGACATGAACACTGAAGCTTTCTTT. It translates to CASIKDMNTEAFF.